This T cell receptor (beta chain) was profiled in a study of cytomegalovirus exposure and HLA in healthy donors. Regarding the study as a whole: Researchers had no immune exposure information except CMV serostatus available.

In regard to this clone: Its antigen is not known.

The CDR3 extends over 14 amino acids. Germline values: CDR1 SGHDT, CDR2 YYEEEE. Trimming took off 0 bases at V and 3 bases at J, with 10 bases between the two ends. The primer mix had 60 Vbeta and 13 Jbeta primers. Profiled with immunoSEQ multiplex PCR; TCRdb holds only in-frame clones, not every one. This sample contains approximately 120,000 clones. V is TRBV5-6 and J is TRBJ2-7, with D possibly TRBD1 on 5 matching bases. Source material: PBMCs. The sequence was collected from a young man in good health and CMV-seronegative. CDR3 DNA sequence: TGTGCCAGCAGCTTGGGCAGGGTCTTCTACGAGCAGTACTTC. It specifies CASSLGRVFYEQYF.